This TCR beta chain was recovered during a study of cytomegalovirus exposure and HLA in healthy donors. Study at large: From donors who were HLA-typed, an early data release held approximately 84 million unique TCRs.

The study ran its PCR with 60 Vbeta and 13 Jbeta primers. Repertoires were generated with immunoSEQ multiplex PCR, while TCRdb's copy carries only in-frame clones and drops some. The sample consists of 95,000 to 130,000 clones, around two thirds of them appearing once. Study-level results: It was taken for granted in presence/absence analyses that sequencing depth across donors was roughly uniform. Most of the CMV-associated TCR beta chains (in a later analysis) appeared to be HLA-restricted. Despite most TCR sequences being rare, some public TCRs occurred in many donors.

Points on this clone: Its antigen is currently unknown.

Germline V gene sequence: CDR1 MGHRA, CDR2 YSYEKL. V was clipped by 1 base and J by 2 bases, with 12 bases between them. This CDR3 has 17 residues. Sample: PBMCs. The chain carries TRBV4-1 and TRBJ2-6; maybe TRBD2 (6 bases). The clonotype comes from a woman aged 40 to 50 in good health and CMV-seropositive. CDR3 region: CASSQGLVLTGANVLTF. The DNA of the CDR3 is TGCGCCAGCAGCCAAGGACTAGTGCTTACTGGGGCCAACGTCCTGACTTTC.